This T cell receptor (beta chain) was identified in a study of blood T cell repertoires in COVID-19. As for the study in general: The United States, Italy and Spain provided the acute and convalescent COVID-19 samples. The analysed material was cDNA or gDNA that came from T cells, B-cell-depleted T cells, or PBMCs.

In the original analysis: From reference gene primer amplification, estimates of nucleated cell counts were derived. Sequencing used immunoSEQ multiplex PCR; TCRdb keeps in-frame clones, though not all of them. V, J and clone size are those of that table, while D and trimming were read from the DNA. The sample holds about 180,000 clones, roughly 83% seen once. This CDR3 spans 16 amino acids. Per germline, CDR1 SGHRS and CDR2 YFSETQ. The junction had 6 bases not matched to a gene; V was cut back by 0 bases and J by 1 base. V usage is TRBV5-1 and J usage is TRBJ1-1, with 7 bases that match TRBD1. The sequence was collected from a human donor in a cohort sampled during active COVID-19. Sequenced sample: peripheral blood. The CDR3 loop is CASSLVPWTGNTEAFF. The DNA for the CDR3 is TGCGCCAGCAGCTTGGTACCCTGGACAGGGAACACTGAAGCTTTCTTT.